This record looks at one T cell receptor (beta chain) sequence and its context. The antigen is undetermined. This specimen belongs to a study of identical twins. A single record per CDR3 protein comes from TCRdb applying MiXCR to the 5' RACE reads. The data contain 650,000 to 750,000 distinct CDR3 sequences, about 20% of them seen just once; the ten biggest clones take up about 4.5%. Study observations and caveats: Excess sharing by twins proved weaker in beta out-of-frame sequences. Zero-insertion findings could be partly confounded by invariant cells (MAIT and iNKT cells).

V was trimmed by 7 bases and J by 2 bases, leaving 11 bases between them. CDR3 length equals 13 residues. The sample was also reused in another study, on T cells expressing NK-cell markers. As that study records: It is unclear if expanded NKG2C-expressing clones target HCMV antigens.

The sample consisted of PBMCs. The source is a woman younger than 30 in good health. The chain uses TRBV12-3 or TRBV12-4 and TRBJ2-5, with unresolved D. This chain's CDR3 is CASTLRQQETQYF. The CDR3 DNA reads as TGTGCCAGCACCCTGAGGCAGCAAGAGACCCAGTACTTC.